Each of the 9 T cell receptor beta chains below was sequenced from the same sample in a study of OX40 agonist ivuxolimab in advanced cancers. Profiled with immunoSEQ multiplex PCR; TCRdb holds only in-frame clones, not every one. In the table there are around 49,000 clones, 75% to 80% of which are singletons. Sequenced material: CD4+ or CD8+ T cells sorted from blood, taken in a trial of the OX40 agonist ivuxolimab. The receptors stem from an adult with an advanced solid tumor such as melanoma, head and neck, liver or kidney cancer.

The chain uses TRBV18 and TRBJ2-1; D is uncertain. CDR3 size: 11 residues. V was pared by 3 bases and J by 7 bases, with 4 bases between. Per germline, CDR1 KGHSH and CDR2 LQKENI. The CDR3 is CASSPGNEQFF. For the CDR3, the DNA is TGTGCCAGCTCACCGGGTAATGAGCAGTTCTTC.

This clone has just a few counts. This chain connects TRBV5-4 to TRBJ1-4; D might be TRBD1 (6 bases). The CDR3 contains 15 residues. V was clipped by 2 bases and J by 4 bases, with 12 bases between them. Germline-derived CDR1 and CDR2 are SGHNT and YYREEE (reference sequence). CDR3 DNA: TGTGCCAGCAGCTTTCACGGGGACAATAATGAAAAACTGTTTTTT. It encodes CASSFHGDNNEKLFF.

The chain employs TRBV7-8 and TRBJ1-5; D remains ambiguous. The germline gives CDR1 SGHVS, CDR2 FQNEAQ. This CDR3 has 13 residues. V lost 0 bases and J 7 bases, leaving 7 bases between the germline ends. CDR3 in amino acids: CASSLAKVQPQHF. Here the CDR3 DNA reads TGTGCCAGCAGCTTAGCTAAGGTGCAGCCCCAGCATTTT.

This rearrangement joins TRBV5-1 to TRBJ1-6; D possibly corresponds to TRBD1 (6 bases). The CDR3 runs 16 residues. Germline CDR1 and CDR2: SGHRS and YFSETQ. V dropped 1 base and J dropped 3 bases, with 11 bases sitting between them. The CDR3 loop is CASSLQGSFYNSPLHF. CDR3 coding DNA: TGCGCCAGCAGCTTGCAGGGGTCCTTCTATAATTCACCCCTCCACTTT.

This chain's CDR3 is CASSAGTGSGYTF. The CDR3 nucleotides read TGTGCCAGCAGCGCCGGGACAGGCTCTGGCTACACCTTC. The chain recombines TRBV5-5 with TRBJ1-2, with 8 bases fitting TRBD1. Germline CDR1 is SGHKS and CDR2 is YYEKEE (reference sequence). The CDR3 has 13 amino acids. J lost 7 bases, V lost 4 bases, and 6 bases had no gene match.

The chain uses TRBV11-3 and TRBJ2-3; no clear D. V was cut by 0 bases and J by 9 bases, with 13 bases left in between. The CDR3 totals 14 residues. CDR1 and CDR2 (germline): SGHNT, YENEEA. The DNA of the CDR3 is TGTGCCAGCAGCTTAGATTCTTGGGAAGGGACGCAGTATTTT. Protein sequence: CASSLDSWEGTQYF.

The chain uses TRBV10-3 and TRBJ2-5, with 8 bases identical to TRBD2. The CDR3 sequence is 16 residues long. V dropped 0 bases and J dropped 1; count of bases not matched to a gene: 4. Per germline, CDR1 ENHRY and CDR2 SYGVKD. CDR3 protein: CAISESRSGGQETQYF. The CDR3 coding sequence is TGTGCCATCAGTGAGTCAAGAAGCGGGGGCCAAGAGACCCAGTACTTC.

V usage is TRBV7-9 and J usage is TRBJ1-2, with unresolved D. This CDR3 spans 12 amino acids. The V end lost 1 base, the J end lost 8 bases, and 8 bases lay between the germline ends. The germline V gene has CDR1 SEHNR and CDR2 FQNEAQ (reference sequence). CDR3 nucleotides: TGTGCCAGCAGCTTAGGGCTGAGAGGCTACACCTTC. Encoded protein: CASSLGLRGYTF.

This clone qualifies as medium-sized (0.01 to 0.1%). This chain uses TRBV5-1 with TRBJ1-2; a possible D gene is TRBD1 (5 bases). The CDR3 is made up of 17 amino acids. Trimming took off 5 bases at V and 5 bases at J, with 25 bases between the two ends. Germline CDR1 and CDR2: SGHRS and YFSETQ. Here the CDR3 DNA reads TGCGCCAGCAGGTACGGAGGGGCAGGTCCAACGGAGTATGGCTACACCTTC. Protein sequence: CASRYGGAGPTEYGYTF.